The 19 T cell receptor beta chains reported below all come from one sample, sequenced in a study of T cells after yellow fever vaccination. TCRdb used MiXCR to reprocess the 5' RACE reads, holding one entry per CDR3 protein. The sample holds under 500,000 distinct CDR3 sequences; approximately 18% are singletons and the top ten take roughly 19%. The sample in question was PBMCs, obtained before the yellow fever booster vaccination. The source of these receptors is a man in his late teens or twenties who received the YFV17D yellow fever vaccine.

For the CDR3, the DNA is TGTGCCAGCAGCTTGCCGCGGGGGGACTCACCCCTCCACTTT. This codes for CASSLPRGDSPLHF. This chain joins TRBV7-9 and TRBJ1-6; weak D call: TRBD1 (5 bases). CDR1 is SEHNR and CDR2 is FQNEAQ in the germline V gene (reference sequence). Trimming took off 3 bases at V and 10 bases at J, with 13 bases between the two ends. The CDR3 is made up of 14 amino acids.

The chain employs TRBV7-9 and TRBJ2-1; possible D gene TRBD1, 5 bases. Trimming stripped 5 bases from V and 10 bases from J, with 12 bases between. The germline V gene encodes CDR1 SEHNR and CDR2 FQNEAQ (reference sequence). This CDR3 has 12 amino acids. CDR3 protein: CASSPQRQEQFF. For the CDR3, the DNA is TGTGCCAGCAGCCCCCAAAGACAGGAGCAGTTCTTC.

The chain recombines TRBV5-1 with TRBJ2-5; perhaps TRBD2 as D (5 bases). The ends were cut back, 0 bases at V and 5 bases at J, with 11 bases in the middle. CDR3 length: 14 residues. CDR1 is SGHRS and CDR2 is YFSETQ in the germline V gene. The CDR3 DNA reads TGCGCCAGCAGCTTGGCCGGGGTCCCCGAGACCCAGTACTTC. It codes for CASSLAGVPETQYF.

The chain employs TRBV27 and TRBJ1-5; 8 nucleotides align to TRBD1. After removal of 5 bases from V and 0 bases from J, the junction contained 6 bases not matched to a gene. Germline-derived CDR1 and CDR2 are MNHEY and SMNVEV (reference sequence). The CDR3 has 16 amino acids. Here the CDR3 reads CASSIQGGGSNQPQHF. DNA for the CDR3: TGTGCCAGCAGTATACAGGGGGGGGGTAGCAATCAGCCCCAGCATTTT.

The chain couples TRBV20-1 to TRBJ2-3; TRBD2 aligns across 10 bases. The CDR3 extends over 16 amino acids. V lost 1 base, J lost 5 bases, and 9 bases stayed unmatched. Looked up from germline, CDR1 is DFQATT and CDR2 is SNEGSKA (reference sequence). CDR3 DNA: TGCAGTGCTAGAGCACCTAGCGGGGGCTTTAGAGATACGCAGTATTTT. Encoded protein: CSARAPSGGFRDTQYF.

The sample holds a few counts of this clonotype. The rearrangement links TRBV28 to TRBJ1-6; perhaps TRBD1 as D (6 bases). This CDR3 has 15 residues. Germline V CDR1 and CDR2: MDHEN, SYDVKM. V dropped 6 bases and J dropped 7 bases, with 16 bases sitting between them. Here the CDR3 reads CASSLGGAGNSPLHF. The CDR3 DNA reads TGTGCCAGCAGCCTGGGGGGCGCAGGGAATTCACCCCTCCACTTT.

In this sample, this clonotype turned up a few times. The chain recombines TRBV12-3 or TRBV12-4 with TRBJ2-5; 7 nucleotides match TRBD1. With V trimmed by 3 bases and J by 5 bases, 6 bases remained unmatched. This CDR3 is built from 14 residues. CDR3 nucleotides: TGTGCCAGCAGTTTGCGTGGGACAGTGGAGACCCAGTACTTC. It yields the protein CASSLRGTVETQYF.

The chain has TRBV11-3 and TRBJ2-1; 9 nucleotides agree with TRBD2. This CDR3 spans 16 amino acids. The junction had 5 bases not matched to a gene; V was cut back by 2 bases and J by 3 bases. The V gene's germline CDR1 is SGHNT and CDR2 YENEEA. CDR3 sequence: CASSLMSGGIYNEQFF. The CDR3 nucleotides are TGTGCCAGCAGCTTAATGAGCGGGGGGATCTACAATGAGCAGTTCTTC.

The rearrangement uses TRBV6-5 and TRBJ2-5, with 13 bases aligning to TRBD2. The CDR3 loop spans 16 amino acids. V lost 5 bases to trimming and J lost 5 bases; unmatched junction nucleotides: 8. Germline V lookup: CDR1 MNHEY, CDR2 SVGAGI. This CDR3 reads CASSPGLAGVGETQYF. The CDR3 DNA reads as TGTGCCAGCAGTCCAGGACTAGCGGGGGTCGGGGAGACCCAGTACTTC.

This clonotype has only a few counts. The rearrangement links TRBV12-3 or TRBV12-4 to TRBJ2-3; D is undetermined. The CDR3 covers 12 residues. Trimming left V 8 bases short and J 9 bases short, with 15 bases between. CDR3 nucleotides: TGTGCCAGCTTGGAGTGGAGAGGAACGCAGTATTTT. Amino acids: CASLEWRGTQYF.

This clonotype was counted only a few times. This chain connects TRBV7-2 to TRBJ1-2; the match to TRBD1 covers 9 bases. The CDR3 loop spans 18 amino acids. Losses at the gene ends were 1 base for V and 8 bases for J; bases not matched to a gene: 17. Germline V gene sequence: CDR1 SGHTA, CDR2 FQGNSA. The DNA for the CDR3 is TGTGCCAGCAGCTTAGGGGCACAGGGGGCGGACGTATTGGACGGCTACACCTTC. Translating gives CASSLGAQGADVLDGYTF. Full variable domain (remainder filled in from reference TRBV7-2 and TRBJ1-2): GAGVSQSPSNKVTEKGKDVELRCDPISGHTALYWYRQSLGQGLEFLIYFQGNSAPDKSGLPSDRFSAERTGGSVSTLTIQRTQQEDSAVYLCASSLGAQGADVLDGYTFGSGTRLTVV.

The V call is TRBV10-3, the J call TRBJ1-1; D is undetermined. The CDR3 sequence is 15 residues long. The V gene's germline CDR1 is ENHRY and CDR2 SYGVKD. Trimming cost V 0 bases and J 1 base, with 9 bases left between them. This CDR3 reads CAISESGKQNTEAFF. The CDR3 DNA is TGTGCCATCAGTGAGTCGGGCAAGCAGAACACTGAAGCTTTCTTT.

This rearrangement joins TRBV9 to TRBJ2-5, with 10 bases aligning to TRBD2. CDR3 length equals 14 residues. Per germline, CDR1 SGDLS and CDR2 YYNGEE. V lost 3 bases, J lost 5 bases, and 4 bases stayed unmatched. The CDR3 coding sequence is TGTGCCAGCAGCGGACCGACTAGCGGGGAGACCCAGTACTTC. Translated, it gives CASSGPTSGETQYF.

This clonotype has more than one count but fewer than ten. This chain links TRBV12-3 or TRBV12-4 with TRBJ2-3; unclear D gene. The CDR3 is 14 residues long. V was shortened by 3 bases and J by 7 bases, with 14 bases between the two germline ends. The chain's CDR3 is CASSLVGLSYTQYF. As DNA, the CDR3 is TGTGCCAGCAGTTTGGTTGGGCTTTCATATACGCAGTATTTT.

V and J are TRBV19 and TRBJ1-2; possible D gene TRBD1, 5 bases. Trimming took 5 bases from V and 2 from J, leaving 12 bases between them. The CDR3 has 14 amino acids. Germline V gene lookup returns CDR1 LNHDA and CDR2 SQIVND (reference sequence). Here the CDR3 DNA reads TGTGCCAGTAGTGGACACGGATGGAACTATGGCTACACCTTC. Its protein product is CASSGHGWNYGYTF.

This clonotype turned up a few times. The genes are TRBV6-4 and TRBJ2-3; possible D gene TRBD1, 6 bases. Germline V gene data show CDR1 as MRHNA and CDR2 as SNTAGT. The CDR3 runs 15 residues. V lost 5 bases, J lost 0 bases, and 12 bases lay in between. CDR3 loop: CASSPGTSSTDTQYF. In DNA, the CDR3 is TGTGCCAGCAGTCCCGGGACATCCAGCACAGATACGCAGTATTTT.

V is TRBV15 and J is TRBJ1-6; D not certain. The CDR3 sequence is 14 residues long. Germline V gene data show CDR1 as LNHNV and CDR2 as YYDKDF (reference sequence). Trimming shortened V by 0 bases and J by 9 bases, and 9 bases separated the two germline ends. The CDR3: CATSRDRDGSPLHF. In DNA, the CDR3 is TGTGCCACCAGCAGAGATCGTGATGGTTCACCCCTCCACTTT.

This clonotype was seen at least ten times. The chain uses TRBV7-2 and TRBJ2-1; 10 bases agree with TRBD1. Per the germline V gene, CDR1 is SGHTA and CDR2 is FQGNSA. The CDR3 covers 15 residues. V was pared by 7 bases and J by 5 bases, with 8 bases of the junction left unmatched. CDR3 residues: CASTQVGQGNNEQFF. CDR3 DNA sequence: TGTGCCAGCACCCAGGTGGGACAGGGGAACAATGAGCAGTTCTTC.

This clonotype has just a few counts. The CDR3: CASSVQGLLGTDTQYF. The CDR3 DNA reads TGTGCCAGCAGCGTACAAGGACTCCTTGGCACAGATACGCAGTATTTT. The chain carries TRBV9 and TRBJ2-3, with a weak D call TRBD2 (5 bases). Germline CDR1 and CDR2: SGDLS and YYNGEE. This CDR3 has 16 residues. V was pared by 1 base and J by 1 base, with 13 bases between.